The sequence of this TCR beta chain was determined in a study of shared clonotypes between healthy human individuals. Turning to the study itself: Donor ages ranged 18 to 49 years: a couple of women, a few men.

Overall study results and limits: Owing to a small donor count, the genetic and exposure-history diversity represented was limited. Generally, naive subsets (rather than memory subsets) showed larger estimated richness.

As regards this clone: Its target is unknown.

Germline V lookup: CDR1 MNHNY, CDR2 SVGAGI (reference sequence). The CDR3 covers 14 residues. V was clipped by 4 bases and J by 1 base; unmatched bases: 3. Clones were read by immunoSEQ multiplex PCR, and TCRdb kept only the in-frame ones, dropping some. Of about a million clones detected, around three quarters appear once; the ten largest clones hold around 1.4%. The sequence derives from a man between 18 and 29 years old in good health. The sequencing input was memory CD4+ T cells sorted from blood. Subset indicated: CD45RA-negative fraction. The chain is built from TRBV6-6 and TRBJ1-1; 7 positions agree with TRBD1. Here the CDR3 reads CASSFTGANTEAFF. CDR3 DNA: TGTGCCAGCAGTTTCACAGGGGCGAACACTGAAGCTTTCTTT.